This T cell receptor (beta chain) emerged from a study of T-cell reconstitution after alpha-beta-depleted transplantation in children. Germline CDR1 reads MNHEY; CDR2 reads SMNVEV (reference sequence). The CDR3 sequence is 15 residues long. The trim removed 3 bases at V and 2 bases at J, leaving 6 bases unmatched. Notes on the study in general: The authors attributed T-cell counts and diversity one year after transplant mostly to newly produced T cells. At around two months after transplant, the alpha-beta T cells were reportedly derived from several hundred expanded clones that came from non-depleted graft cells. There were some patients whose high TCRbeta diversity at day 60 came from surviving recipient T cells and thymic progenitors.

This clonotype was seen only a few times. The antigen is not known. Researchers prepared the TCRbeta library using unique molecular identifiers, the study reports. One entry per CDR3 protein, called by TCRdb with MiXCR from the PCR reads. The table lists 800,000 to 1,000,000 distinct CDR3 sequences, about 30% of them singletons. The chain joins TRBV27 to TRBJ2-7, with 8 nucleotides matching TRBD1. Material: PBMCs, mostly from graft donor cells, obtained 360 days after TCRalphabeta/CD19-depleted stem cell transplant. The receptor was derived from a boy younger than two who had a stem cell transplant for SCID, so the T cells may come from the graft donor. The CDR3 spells CASSFRGDRTYEQYF. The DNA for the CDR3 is TGTGCCAGCAGTTTCAGAGGGGACAGGACCTACGAGCAGTACTTC.